A selection of T cell receptor beta chains follows, all from one sample in a study of CD8 T cells in Susac syndrome. MiXCR was run by TCRdb on the immunoSEQ multiplex PCR reads, yielding one entry per CDR3 protein. The sample lists 75,000 to 95,000 distinct CDR3 sequences; 85% to 95% were seen once. Source material: CD8+ T cells from PBMCs. The receptor set was obtained from a human donor with Susac syndrome. CDR3s include the opening cysteine and the closing phenylalanine or tryptophan. The D gene is left open where the match is weak. Size is stated for part of the rows, as once, few or many counts, or as a class when the clone is expanded.

D	V	size	J	DNA	CDR3
TRBD2	TRBV25-1	.	TRBJ2-7	TGTGCCAGCAGTGAAATGGGGGGGTTGGGAGAGCAGTACTTC	CASSEMGGLGEQYF
TRBD2	TRBV9	.	TRBJ2-6	TGTGCCAGCAGCGTCCCCACTAGCGGGAGCCTAGGGGGGGCCAACGTCCTGACTTTC	CASSVPTSGSLGGANVLTF
.	TRBV20-1	.	TRBJ2-7	TGCAGTGCTAGATCAGACTCCACGGAGCAGTACTTC	CSARSDSTEQYF
.	TRBV5-4	.	TRBJ2-1	TGTGCCAGCAGCTTGGAGGTCGGCGGTAACTACAATGAGCAGTTCTTC	CASSLEVGGNYNEQFF
.	TRBV3-1	.	TRBJ2-1	TGTGCCAGCAGCCAAGATCAGGGCACGCTCTTCTCCTACAATGAGCAGTTCTTC	CASSQDQGTLFSYNEQFF
.	TRBV5-6	.	TRBJ2-1	TGTGCCAGCAGCTTGGCCAGGGGGGCTTACAATGAGCAGTTCTTC	CASSLARGAYNEQFF
TRBD2	TRBV20-1	.	TRBJ2-7	TGCAGTGCTAGCCCTATAGCGGGAGACTCCTACGAGCAGTACTTC	CSASPIAGDSYEQYF
.	TRBV11-2	.	TRBJ2-2	TGTGCCAGCAGCTCTTTAGGGGAGCTGTTTTTT	CASSSLGELFF
TRBD1	TRBV2	.	TRBJ1-2	TGTGCCAGCACCAAGACAGGGTTGGACTATGGCTACACCTTC	CASTKTGLDYGYTF
.	TRBV11-2	once	TRBJ2-7	TGTGCCAGCAGCTCGAATTTAGAGCAGTACTTC	CASSSNLEQYF
.	TRBV29-1	.	TRBJ2-3	TGCAGCGTTGAAATGGGACGGGATGGTAGTCCAGATACGCAGTATTTT	CSVEMGRDGSPDTQYF
.	TRBV20-1	.	TRBJ2-7	TGCAGTGCTAGTTCCCGACTTTCCTCCTACGAGCAGTACTTC	CSASSRLSSYEQYF
.	TRBV20-1	.	TRBJ2-1	TGCTCCTGCGGCCGCCGCGGGTACGATGAGCAGTTCTTC	CSCGRRGYDEQFF
TRBD1	TRBV20-1	.	TRBJ2-1	TGCAGTGCTAGAGATTTCGGAACAGGGGATCCGATTGAGCAGTTCTTC	CSARDFGTGDPIEQFF
.	TRBV10-3	.	TRBJ2-7	TGTGCCATCAGTGAGTCCGCATCCGAGCAGTACTTC	CAISESASEQYF
.	TRBV7-2	.	TRBJ2-7	TGTGCCAGCAGCTCCCTGGGTCCCCCGGGAGATTACGAGCAGTACTTC	CASSSLGPPGDYEQYF
TRBD2	TRBV7-9	.	TRBJ2-1	TGTGCCAGCAGCTTGACTAGCTCAAATGAGCAGTTCTTC	CASSLTSSNEQFF
.	TRBV24-1	.	TRBJ1-1	TGTGCCACCAGTGACCTGGACGGTAACGCTTTCTTT	CATSDLDGNAFF
.	TRBV12-3/TRBV12-4	.	TRBJ1-3	TGTGCCAGCCAAAGCCCAAACACCATATATTTT	CASQSPNTIYF
TRBD1	TRBV7-9	once	TRBJ2-2	TGTGCCAGCATCGGGACAGGGGGGAACACCGGGGAGCTGTTTTTT	CASIGTGGNTGELFF
TRBD2	TRBV19	.	TRBJ2-1	TGTGCCATAGCCCGAAGCGGGATGGGCAATGAGCAGTTCTTC	CAIARSGMGNEQFF
.	TRBV9	.	TRBJ2-7	TGTGCCAGCAGCGTCGCGTCGGCAGGCCAAGGGGAGCAGTACTTC	CASSVASAGQGEQYF
.	TRBV24-1	.	TRBJ2-2	TGTGCCACCAAGGACACGGACTACACCGGGGAGCTGTTTTTT	CATKDTDYTGELFF
.	TRBV5-6	.	TRBJ2-1	TGTGCCAGCAGCTTGGGCGCGGGTTCGACCTACAATGAGCAGTTCTTC	CASSLGAGSTYNEQFF
.	TRBV18	.	TRBJ2-7	TGTGCCAGCTCACACTACCCCAATCCCTCCTACGAGCAGTACTTC	CASSHYPNPSYEQYF
.	TRBV13	.	TRBJ2-1	TGTGCCAGCAGCTTAGGACAGGTCCCCAATGAGCAGTTCTTC	CASSLGQVPNEQFF
TRBD2	TRBV30	.	TRBJ2-7	TGTGCCTGGAGTGTACTACCCCTAGCGGGAAAGTACGAGCAGTACTTC	CAWSVLPLAGKYEQYF
.	TRBV19	.	TRBJ1-2	TGTGCCAGTAGTGCCCAGGGATGGGTTGGCTACACCTTC	CASSAQGWVGYTF
.	TRBV27	.	TRBJ2-7	TGTGCCAGCAGTTGGGCCAGAACCTACGAGCAGTACTTC	CASSWARTYEQYF
.	TRBV12-3/TRBV12-4	few	TRBJ2-7	TGTGCCAGCAGTTTGGCGGACTACGAGCAGTACTTC	CASSLADYEQYF
.	TRBV29-1	.	TRBJ1-2	TGCAGCGTTGAATTCAGCTATGGCTACACCTTC	CSVEFSYGYTF
TRBD2	TRBV29-1	.	TRBJ2-1	TGCAGCGTTGTTTCAACGGGACTAAGGTTCTTC	CSVVSTGLRFF
.	TRBV5-1	.	TRBJ2-2	TGCGCCAGCAGCTTCCGGACAGTCAGGACCGGGGAGCTGTTTTTT	CASSFRTVRTGELFF
.	TRBV7-9	.	TRBJ2-1	TGTGCCAGCAGCTTAGGGGACAATGAGCAGTTCTTC	CASSLGDNEQFF
.	TRBV20-1	.	TRBJ1-5	TGCAGTGCCGCGGCGCCCCCGACCAATCAGCCCCAGCATTTT	CSAAAPPTNQPQHF
.	TRBV2	.	TRBJ2-7	TGTGCCAGCAGTGAAGCGTCCACCTACGAGCAGTACTTC	CASSEASTYEQYF